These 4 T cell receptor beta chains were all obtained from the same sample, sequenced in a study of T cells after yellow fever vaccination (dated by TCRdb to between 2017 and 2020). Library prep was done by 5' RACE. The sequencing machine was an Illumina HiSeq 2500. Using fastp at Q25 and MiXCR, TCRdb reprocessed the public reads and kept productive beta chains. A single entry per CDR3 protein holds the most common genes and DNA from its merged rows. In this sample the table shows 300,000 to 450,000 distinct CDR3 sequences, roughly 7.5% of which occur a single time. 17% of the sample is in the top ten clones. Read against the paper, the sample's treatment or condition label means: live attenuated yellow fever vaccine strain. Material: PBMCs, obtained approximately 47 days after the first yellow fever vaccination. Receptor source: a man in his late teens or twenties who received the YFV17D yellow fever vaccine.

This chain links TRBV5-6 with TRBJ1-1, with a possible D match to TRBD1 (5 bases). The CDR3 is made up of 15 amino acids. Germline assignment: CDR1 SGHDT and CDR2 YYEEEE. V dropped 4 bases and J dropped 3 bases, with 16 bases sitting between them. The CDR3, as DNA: TGTGCCAGCAGCCCCTCCCTGGCCAGGGACACTGAAGCTTTCTTT. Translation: CASSPSLARDTEAFF.

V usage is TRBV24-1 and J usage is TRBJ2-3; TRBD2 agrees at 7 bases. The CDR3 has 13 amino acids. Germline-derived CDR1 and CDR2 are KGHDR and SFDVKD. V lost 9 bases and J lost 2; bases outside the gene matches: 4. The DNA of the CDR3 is TGTGCCACCGGAGCGGGGCCCACAGATACGCAGTATTTT. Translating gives CATGAGPTDTQYF.

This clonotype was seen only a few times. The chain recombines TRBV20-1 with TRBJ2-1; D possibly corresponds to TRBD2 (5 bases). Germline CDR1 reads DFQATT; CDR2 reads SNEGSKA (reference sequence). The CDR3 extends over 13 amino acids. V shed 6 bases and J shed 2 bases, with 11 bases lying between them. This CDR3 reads CSAGIGTYNEQFF. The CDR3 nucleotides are TGCAGTGCCGGGATTGGGACCTACAATGAGCAGTTCTTC.

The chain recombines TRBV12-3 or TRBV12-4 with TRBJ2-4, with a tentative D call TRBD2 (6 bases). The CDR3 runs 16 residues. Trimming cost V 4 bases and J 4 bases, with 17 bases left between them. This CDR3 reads CASSSRVWEAKNIQYF. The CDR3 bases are TGTGCCAGCAGTTCCCGAGTTTGGGAGGCTAAAAACATTCAGTACTTC.